The 31 T cell receptor beta chains below come from one sample, sequenced in a study of T cell responses to AZD1222 COVID-19 vaccine. Repertoires were generated with immunoSEQ multiplex PCR, while TCRdb's copy carries only in-frame clones and drops some. The table shows roughly 70,000 clones, with around 85% occurring only once. The specimen comprised peripheral blood, sampled on day 0 of AZD1222 vaccination. These receptors originate from an adult in good health.

The chain recombines TRBV14 with TRBJ1-6; D call uncertain. V dropped 6 bases and J dropped 14 bases, with 17 bases sitting between them. Germline V gene sequence: CDR1 SGHDN, CDR2 FVKESK. CDR3 length: 13 amino acids. CDR3 amino acids: CASSLKIGQSLHF. CDR3 in DNA: TGTGCCAGCAGTCTCAAGATCGGTCAATCCCTCCACTTT. Combining the CDR3 with reference TRBV14 and TRBJ1-6 gives the whole variable domain EAGVTQFPSHSVIEKGQTVTLRCDPISGHDNLYWYRRVMGKEIKFLLHFVKESKQDESGMPNNRFLAERTGGTYSTLKVQPAELEDSGVYFCASSLKIGQSLHFGNGTRLTVT.

This chain's CDR3 is CASSFGLGGTEAFF. In DNA, the CDR3 is TGCGCCAGCAGCTTTGGTCTGGGGGGGACTGAAGCTTTCTTT. V and J are TRBV5-1 and TRBJ1-1; possible D gene TRBD1, 5 bases. The CDR3 runs to 14 residues. The germline V gene has CDR1 SGHRS and CDR2 YFSETQ. The V end lost 2 bases, the J end lost 5 bases, and 13 bases lay between the germline ends.

This clone was detected only once. This chain links TRBV11-2 with TRBJ1-6, with D tentatively TRBD1 (5 bases). V was pared by 0 bases and J by 4 bases, with 13 bases between. Looked up from germline, CDR1 is SGHAT and CDR2 is FQNNGV. The CDR3 sequence is 17 residues long. CDR3 amino acids: CASSLDLKQAYNSPLHF. CDR3 DNA sequence: TGTGCCAGCAGCTTAGATCTGAAACAGGCTTATAATTCACCCCTCCACTTT. Complete variable domain (other parts from reference TRBV11-2 and TRBJ1-6): EAGVAQSPRYKIIEKRQSVAFWCNPISGHATLYWYQQILGQGPKLLIQFQNNGVVDDSQLPKDRFSAERLKGVDSTLKIQPAKLEDSAVYLCASSLDLKQAYNSPLHFGNGTRLTVT.

V is TRBV3-1 (or the pseudogene TRBV3-2) and J is TRBJ1-6; D call uncertain. This CDR3 spans 13 amino acids. V lost 4 bases, J lost 5 bases, and 6 bases lay in between. Germline CDR1 is LGHDT and CDR2 is YNNKEL (reference sequence). The chain's CDR3 is CASSPRDNSPLHF. The CDR3 DNA sequence: TGTGCCAGCAGCCCGCGGGATAATTCACCCCTCCACTTT.

The gene calls are TRBV6-6 and TRBJ1-2; D is ambiguous. V was trimmed by 2 bases and J by 4 bases, leaving 11 bases between them. CDR1 is MNHNY, CDR2 SVGAGI, per germline (reference sequence). This CDR3 spans 14 amino acids. The CDR3 coding sequence is TGTGCCAGCAGTTACCCACCCCGGTTCTATGGCTACACCTTC. Its protein is CASSYPPRFYGYTF.

V is TRBV19 and J is TRBJ2-2; D may be TRBD1 (6 bases). The CDR3 is 14 residues long. Trimming took off 4 bases at V and 1 base at J, with 7 bases between the two ends. Germline V gives CDR1 LNHDA, CDR2 SQIVND (reference sequence). CDR3 DNA: TGTGCCAGTAGTAGGGGACAGAACACCGGGGAGCTGTTTTTT. Translation gives CASSRGQNTGELFF.

In this sample, this clone turned up once. J is TRBJ1-2 and V is TRBV2; 7 bases match TRBD1. Germline CDR1 and CDR2: SNHLY and FYNNEI. This CDR3 is 15 amino acids long. The V gene end was trimmed by 7 bases and the J gene end by 4 bases; junction bases not matched to a gene: 12. CDR3 region: CASTRRGPTLYGYTF. CDR3 bases: TGTGCCAGCACCCGAAGGGGGCCAACGCTCTATGGCTACACCTTC. Variable domain in full (rest from reference TRBV2 and TRBJ1-2): EPEVTQTPSHQVTQMGQEVILRCVPISNHLYFYWYRQILGQKVEFLVSFYNNEISEKSEIFDDQFSVERPDGSNFTLKIRSTKLEDSAMYFCASTRRGPTLYGYTFGSGTRLTVV.

This clone was observed a few times. The chain employs TRBV19 and TRBJ1-5; no reliable D call. The germline V gene has CDR1 LNHDA and CDR2 SQIVND (reference sequence). Trimming removed 8 bases at V and 2 bases at J, with 1 base between. The CDR3 consists of 10 residues. The CDR3 spells CASGNQPQHF. The CDR3 DNA sequence: TGTGCCAGTGGCAATCAGCCCCAGCATTTT.

This chain uses TRBV7-9 with TRBJ2-3; no clear D gene. V was clipped by 5 bases and J by 4 bases, with 10 bases between them. There are 13 residues in the CDR3. Germline loops: CDR1 SEHNR, CDR2 FQNEAQ (reference sequence). The CDR3 bases are TGTGCCAGCAGCCCGAAGGCAGCAGATACGCAGTATTTT. This gives the protein CASSPKAADTQYF.

The chain has TRBV6-5 and TRBJ2-1; D might be TRBD1 or TRBD2, each matching 5 bases. The CDR3 has 15 amino acids. Trimming shortened V by 5 bases and J by 6 bases, and 17 bases separated the two germline ends. Germline CDR1 reads MNHEY; CDR2 reads SVGAGI. In nucleotides, the CDR3 is TGTGCCAGCAGTCCTAGGGGAGTTAAGAGCAATGAGCAGTTCTTC. Protein product: CASSPRGVKSNEQFF.

In this sample, this clone turned up many times. This sequence joins TRBV6-6 and TRBJ2-7; TRBD1 matches 12 bases. CDR3 length equals 16 residues. Germline V gives CDR1 MNHNY, CDR2 SVGAGI (reference sequence). The ends lost 6 bases at V and 0 bases at J; junction bases unmatched: 6. The CDR3 sequence is CASSPRGQGASYEQYF. The CDR3 nucleotides are TGTGCCAGCAGCCCCAGGGGACAGGGGGCCTCCTACGAGCAGTACTTC.

The chain carries TRBV6-1 and TRBJ2-7, with 7 bases fitting TRBD1. This CDR3 is 15 amino acids long. Unmatched junction bases numbered 10, after V lost 3 bases and J lost 5 bases. From germline, CDR1 is MNHNS and CDR2 SASEGT. This CDR3 reads CASSDRQGSPNEQYF. In nucleotides, the CDR3 is TGTGCCAGCAGTGACCGACAGGGTTCTCCTAACGAGCAGTACTTC.

The rearrangement joins TRBV4-1 to TRBJ1-1, with no clear D. Per the germline V gene, CDR1 is MGHRA and CDR2 is YSYEKL. V lost 0 bases and J 3 bases, leaving 2 bases between the germline ends. The CDR3 totals 12 residues. The CDR3 DNA reads as TGCGCCAGCAGCCAAGACTACACTGAAGCTTTCTTT. Its protein is CASSQDYTEAFF.

V is TRBV19 and J is TRBJ1-4, with a weak D call TRBD1 (5 bases). The CDR3 has 12 residues. The V and J ends lost 7 bases and 14 bases respectively, with 17 bases between them. Per germline, CDR1 LNHDA and CDR2 SQIVND (reference sequence). The chain's CDR3 is CASTPGAPRLFF. DNA of the CDR3: TGTGCCAGTACCCCTGGGGCTCCGCGTCTGTTTTTT.

The chain recombines TRBV18 with TRBJ1-1; D may be TRBD1 (6 bases). The CDR3 loop spans 13 amino acids. Trimming left V 6 bases short and J 4 bases short, with 12 bases between. The germline CDR1 and CDR2 sequences are KGHSH and LQKENI. The CDR3 nucleotides read TGTGCCAGCTCGCCGACAGGAGGCACTGAAGCTTTCTTT. This encodes CASSPTGGTEAFF.

This sequence joins TRBV5-8 and TRBJ2-6, with D perhaps TRBD1 or TRBD2 (5 bases each). The CDR3 is 16 amino acids. V was cut by 3 bases and J by 4 bases, with 14 bases left in between. From germline, CDR1 is SGHTS and CDR2 YDEGEE. CDR3 protein: CASSWGTASGANVLTF. CDR3 bases: TGTGCCAGCAGCTGGGGGACGGCTTCGGGGGCCAACGTCCTGACTTTC.

The chain uses TRBV6-6 and TRBJ1-2; 9 nucleotides align to TRBD1. J gave up 4 bases and V 2 bases, and 5 bases lay outside the gene matches. Germline V CDR1 and CDR2: MNHNY, SVGAGI (reference sequence). This CDR3 contains 15 residues. This CDR3 reads CASSYPGTGSYGYTF. The DNA of the CDR3 is TGTGCCAGCAGTTACCCGGGGACAGGGTCCTATGGCTACACCTTC.

The gene calls are TRBV30 and TRBJ2-3; TRBD2 matches at 9 bases. The CDR3 spans 14 residues. V shed 4 bases, J shed 4 bases, and the junction held 6 bases outside the gene matches. Looked up from germline, CDR1 is GTSNPN and CDR2 is SVGIG (reference sequence). The CDR3 DNA sequence: TGTGCCTGGAAGTGGCGGGAGGGGGCAGATACGCAGTATTTT. Protein: CAWKWREGADTQYF.

This clone was seen a single time. This sequence joins TRBV28 and TRBJ2-6; D unresolved. Looked up from germline, CDR1 is MDHEN and CDR2 is SYDVKM. The CDR3 has 14 residues. The germline V and J ends were trimmed by 3 bases and 5 bases, with 8 bases remaining between them. This CDR3 reads CASSLGPRANVLTF. The CDR3 DNA sequence: TGTGCCAGCAGTTTGGGTCCTCGGGCCAACGTCCTGACTTTC.

The chain combines TRBV5-8 with TRBJ1-6; D uncertain. Germline values: CDR1 SGHTS, CDR2 YDEGEE. This CDR3 comprises 14 residues. Trimming removed 0 bases at V and 6 bases at J, with 7 bases between. The CDR3 DNA reads as TGTGCCAGCAGCTTGGGACCGATTAATTCACCCCTCCACTTT. Its protein is CASSLGPINSPLHF.

The table lists this clone with a few counts. The chain employs TRBV21-1 and TRBJ1-3; the table's TRBD1 call for D was not verified on the DNA. TRBV21-1 is recorded as a pseudogene. The CDR3 sequence is 15 residues long. DNA for the CDR3: TGTGCCAGCAGCGTCCAACAGGGCAGGGGAAACACCATATATTTT. Translated, it gives CASSVQQGRGNTIYF.

The rearrangement uses TRBV2 and TRBJ2-6; 7 bases are shared with TRBD1. Germline V lookup: CDR1 SNHLY, CDR2 FYNNEI. V gave up 6 bases and J gave up 0 bases; unmatched junction bases: 11. The CDR3 contains 18 residues. The CDR3 DNA follows: TGTGCCAGCAGGGGACCCGGGACAGACCTCTCTGGGGCCAACGTCCTGACTTTC. Amino acids: CASRGPGTDLSGANVLTF.

This clone was counted once. V usage is TRBV6-5 and J usage is TRBJ2-7, with TRBD1 identical over 8 bases. CDR1 is MNHEY, CDR2 SVGAGI, per germline. The CDR3 loop spans 14 amino acids. Losses at the gene ends were 4 bases for V and 4 bases for J; bases not matched to a gene: 6. CDR3 coding DNA: TGTGCCAGCAGTTTATACAGGGGGACGTACGAGCAGTACTTC. This codes for CASSLYRGTYEQYF.

The chain is built from TRBV18 and TRBJ2-5, with D uncertain. The CDR3 is made up of 12 amino acids. Trimming stripped 3 bases from V and 0 bases from J, with 2 bases between. Germline CDR1 KGHSH, CDR2 LQKENI. CDR3 loop: CASSPYQETQYF. Written as DNA, the CDR3 is TGTGCCAGCTCACCCTACCAAGAGACCCAGTACTTC.

The chain has TRBV7-8 and TRBJ2-1; D gene ambiguous. The germline V and J ends were trimmed by 2 bases and 4 bases, with 15 bases remaining between them. Germline CDR1 is SGHVS and CDR2 is FQNEAQ. The CDR3 extends over 16 amino acids. CDR3 in amino acids: CASSLQRLGFYNEQFF. The CDR3 DNA reads TGTGCCAGCAGCTTACAGCGTCTCGGATTTTACAATGAGCAGTTCTTC.

DNA for the CDR3: TGCGCCAGCCGATCCTGGGGGGCTGGGGCAGATACGCAGTATTTT. Protein: CASRSWGAGADTQYF. The chain links TRBV5-1 to TRBJ2-3, with D tentatively TRBD1 or TRBD2 (6 bases each). The CDR3 extends over 15 amino acids. Germline CDR1 reads SGHRS; CDR2 reads YFSETQ. Deletions cut 7 bases from V and 4 bases from J, with 19 bases between.

V usage is TRBV11-2 and J usage is TRBJ2-3, with a weak D call TRBD2 (6 bases). Germline V gene lookup returns CDR1 SGHAT and CDR2 FQNNGV. Trimming cost V 3 bases and J 3 bases, with 10 bases left between them. The CDR3 runs to 14 residues. As DNA, the CDR3 is TGTGCCAGCAGCTTCATGGCGGGAACAGATACGCAGTATTTT. It is translated as CASSFMAGTDTQYF.

V usage is TRBV5-8 and J usage is TRBJ1-4; unclear D gene. The CDR3 totals 15 residues. Germline lookup yields CDR1 SGHTS and CDR2 YDEGEE. Trimming shortened V by 0 bases and J by 0 bases, and 6 bases separated the two germline ends. CDR3 bases: TGTGCCAGCAGCTTGGGACGTTCAACTAATGAAAAACTGTTTTTT. It encodes CASSLGRSTNEKLFF.

The J gene is TRBJ1-5, the V gene TRBV19; D remains unclear. This CDR3 has 14 amino acids. Trimming cost V 3 bases and J 0 bases, with 6 bases left between them. Germline CDR1 and CDR2: LNHDA and SQIVND (reference sequence). In DNA, the CDR3 is TGTGCCAGTAGTATCCCCGTTAGCAATCAGCCCCAGCATTTT. This gives the protein CASSIPVSNQPQHF.

The chain links TRBV19 to TRBJ1-1; D gene ambiguous. Germline V gene lookup returns CDR1 LNHDA and CDR2 SQIVND (reference sequence). This CDR3 region has 12 residues. The V end lost 11 bases, the J end lost 4 bases, and 14 bases lay between the germline ends. CDR3 amino acids: CASRRVGTEAFF. As DNA, the CDR3 is TGTGCCTCTAGGAGGGTTGGCACTGAAGCTTTCTTT.

V gene TRBV30 combines with J gene TRBJ2-1; D ambiguous. Trimming left V 7 bases short and J 7 bases short, with 17 bases between. The CDR3 has 13 amino acids. CDR1 GTSNPN and CDR2 SVGIG come from the germline V gene (reference sequence). The CDR3 sequence is CASTLATINEQFF. CDR3 DNA: TGTGCCTCCACCCTCGCCACCATAAATGAGCAGTTCTTC. The full variable domain, rest sourced from reference TRBV30 and TRBJ2-1, is SQTIHQWPATLVQPVGSPLSLECTVEGTSNPNLYWYRQAAGRGLQLLFYSVGIGQISSEVPQNLSASRPQDRQFILSSKKLLLSDSGFYLCASTLATINEQFFGPGTRLTVL.